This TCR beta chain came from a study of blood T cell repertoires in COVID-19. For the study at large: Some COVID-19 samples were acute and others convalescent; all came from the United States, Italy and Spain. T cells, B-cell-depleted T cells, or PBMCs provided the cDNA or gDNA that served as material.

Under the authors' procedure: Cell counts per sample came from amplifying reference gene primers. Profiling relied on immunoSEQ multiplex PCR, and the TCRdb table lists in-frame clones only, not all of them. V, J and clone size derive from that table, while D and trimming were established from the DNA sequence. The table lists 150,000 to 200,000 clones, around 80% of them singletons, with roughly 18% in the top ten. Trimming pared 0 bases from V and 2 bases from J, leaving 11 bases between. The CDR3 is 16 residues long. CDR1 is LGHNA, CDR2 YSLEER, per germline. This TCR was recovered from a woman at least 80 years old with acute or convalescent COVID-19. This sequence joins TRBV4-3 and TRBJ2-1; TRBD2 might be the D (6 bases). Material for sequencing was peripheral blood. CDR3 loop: CASSQDWTNPYNEQFF. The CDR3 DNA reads TGCGCCAGCAGCCAAGATTGGACTAACCCCTACAATGAGCAGTTCTTC.